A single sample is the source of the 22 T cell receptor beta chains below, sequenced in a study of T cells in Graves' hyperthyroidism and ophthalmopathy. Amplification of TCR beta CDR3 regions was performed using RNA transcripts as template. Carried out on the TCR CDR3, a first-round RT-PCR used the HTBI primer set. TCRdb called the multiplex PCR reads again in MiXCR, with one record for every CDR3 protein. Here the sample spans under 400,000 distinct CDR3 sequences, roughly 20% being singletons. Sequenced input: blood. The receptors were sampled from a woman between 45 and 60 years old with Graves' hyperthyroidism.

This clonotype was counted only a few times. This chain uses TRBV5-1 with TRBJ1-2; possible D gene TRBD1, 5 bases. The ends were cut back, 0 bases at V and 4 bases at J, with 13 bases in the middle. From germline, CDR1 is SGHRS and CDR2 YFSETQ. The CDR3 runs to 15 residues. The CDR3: CASSLGVRAGYGYTF. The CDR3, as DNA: TGCGCCAGCAGCTTGGGGGTCAGGGCTGGCTATGGCTACACCTTC.

CDR3 amino acids: CAGSPGYQETQYF. CDR3 nucleotides: TGTGCCGGCTCCCCGGGGTACCAAGAGACCCAGTACTTC. The chain links TRBV2 to TRBJ2-5; maybe TRBD2 (5 bases). This CDR3 comprises 13 residues. Germline CDR1 reads SNHLY; CDR2 reads FYNNEI. V lost 11 bases and J 0 bases, leaving 13 bases between the germline ends. Full variable domain (missing parts from reference TRBV2 and TRBJ2-5): EPEVTQTPSHQVTQMGQEVILRCVPISNHLYFYWYRQILGQKVEFLVSFYNNEISEKSEIFDDQFSVERPDGSNFTLKIRSTKLEDSAMYFCAGSPGYQETQYFGPGTRLLVL.

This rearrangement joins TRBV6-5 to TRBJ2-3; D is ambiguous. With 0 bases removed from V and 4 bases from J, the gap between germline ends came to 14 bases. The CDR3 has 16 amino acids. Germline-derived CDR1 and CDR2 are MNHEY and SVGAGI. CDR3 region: CASSYSPPSLPDTQYF. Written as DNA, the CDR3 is TGTGCCAGCAGTTACTCCCCCCCCTCGCTCCCAGATACGCAGTATTTT.

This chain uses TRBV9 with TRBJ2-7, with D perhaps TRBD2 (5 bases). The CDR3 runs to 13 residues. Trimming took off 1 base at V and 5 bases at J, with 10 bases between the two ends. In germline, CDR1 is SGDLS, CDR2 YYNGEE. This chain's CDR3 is CASSVLVGDEQYF. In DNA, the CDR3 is TGTGCCAGCAGCGTATTGGTCGGGGACGAGCAGTACTTC.

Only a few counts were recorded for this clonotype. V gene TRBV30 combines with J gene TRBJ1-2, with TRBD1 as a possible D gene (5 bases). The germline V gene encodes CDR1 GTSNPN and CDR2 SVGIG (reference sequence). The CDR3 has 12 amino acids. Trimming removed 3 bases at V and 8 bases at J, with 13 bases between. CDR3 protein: CAWRGPGVGYTF. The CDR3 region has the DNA TGTGCCTGGAGGGGACCGGGAGTGGGCTACACCTTC.

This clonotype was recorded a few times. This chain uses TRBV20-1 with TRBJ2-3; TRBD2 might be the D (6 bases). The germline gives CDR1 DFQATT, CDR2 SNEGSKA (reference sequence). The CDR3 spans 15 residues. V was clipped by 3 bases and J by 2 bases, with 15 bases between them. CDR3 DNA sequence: TGCAGTGCTAGCCCTAAGGAGGGTCTCACAGATACGCAGTATTTT. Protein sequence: CSASPKEGLTDTQYF.

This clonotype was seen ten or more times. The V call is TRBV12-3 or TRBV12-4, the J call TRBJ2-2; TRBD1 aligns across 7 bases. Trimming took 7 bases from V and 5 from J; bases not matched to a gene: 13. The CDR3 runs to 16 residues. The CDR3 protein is CASNKGTVVGTGELFF. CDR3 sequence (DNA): TGTGCCAGCAATAAAGGGACAGTTGTAGGGACCGGGGAGCTGTTTTTT.

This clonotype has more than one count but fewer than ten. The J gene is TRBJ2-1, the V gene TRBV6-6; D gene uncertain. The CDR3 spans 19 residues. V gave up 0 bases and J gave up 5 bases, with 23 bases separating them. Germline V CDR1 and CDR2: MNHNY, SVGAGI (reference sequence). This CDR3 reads CASSYSNSAGPLGDNEQFF. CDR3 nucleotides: TGTGCCAGCAGTTACTCGAACTCTGCTGGGCCCCTTGGGGACAATGAGCAGTTCTTC.

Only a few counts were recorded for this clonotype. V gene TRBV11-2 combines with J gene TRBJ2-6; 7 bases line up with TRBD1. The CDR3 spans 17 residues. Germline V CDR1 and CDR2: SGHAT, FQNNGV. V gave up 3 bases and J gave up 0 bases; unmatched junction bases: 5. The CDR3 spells CASSFKDRASGANVLTF. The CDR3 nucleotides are TGTGCCAGCAGCTTCAAAGACAGGGCCTCTGGGGCCAACGTCCTGACTTTC.

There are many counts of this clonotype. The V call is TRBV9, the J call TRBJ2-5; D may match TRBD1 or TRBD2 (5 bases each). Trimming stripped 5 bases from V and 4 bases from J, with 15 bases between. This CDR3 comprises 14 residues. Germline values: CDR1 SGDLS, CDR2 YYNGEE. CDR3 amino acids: CASSPGPGAETQYF. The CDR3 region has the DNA TGTGCCAGCAGTCCCGGCCCCGGGGCAGAGACCCAGTACTTC.

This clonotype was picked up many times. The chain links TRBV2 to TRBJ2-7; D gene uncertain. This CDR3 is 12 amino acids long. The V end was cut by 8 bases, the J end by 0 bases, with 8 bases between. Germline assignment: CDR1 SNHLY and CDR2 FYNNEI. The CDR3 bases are TGTGCCAGCTCCAGGAGCTCCTACGAGCAGTACGTC. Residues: CASSRSSYEQYV.

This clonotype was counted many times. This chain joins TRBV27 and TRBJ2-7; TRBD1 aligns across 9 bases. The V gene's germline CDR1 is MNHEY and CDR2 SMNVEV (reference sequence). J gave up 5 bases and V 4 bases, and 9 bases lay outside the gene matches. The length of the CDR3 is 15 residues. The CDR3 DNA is TGTGCCAGCAGTTCCGTGAGGGACAGGGCACACGAGCAGTACTTC. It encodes CASSSVRDRAHEQYF.

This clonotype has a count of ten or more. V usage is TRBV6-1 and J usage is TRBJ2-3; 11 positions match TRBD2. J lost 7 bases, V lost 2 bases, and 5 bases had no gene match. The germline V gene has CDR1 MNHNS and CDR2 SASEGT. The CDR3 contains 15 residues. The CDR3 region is CASSETSGSRNTQYF. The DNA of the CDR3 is TGTGCCAGCAGTGAAACTAGCGGGAGCCGGAATACGCAGTATTTT.

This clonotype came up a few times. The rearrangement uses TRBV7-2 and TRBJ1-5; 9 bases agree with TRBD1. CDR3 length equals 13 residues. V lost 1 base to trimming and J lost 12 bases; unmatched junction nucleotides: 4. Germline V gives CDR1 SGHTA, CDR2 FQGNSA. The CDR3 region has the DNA TGTGCCAGCAGCTTAGGCCGGGACAGGGTCCAGCATTTT. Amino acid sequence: CASSLGRDRVQHF.

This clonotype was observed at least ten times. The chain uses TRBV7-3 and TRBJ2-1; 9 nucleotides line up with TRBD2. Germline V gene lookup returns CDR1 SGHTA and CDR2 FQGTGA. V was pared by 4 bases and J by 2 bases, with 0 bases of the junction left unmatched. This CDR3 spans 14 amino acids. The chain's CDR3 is CASSSSGAYNEQFF. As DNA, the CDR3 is TGTGCCAGCAGCTCTAGCGGGGCCTACAATGAGCAGTTCTTC.

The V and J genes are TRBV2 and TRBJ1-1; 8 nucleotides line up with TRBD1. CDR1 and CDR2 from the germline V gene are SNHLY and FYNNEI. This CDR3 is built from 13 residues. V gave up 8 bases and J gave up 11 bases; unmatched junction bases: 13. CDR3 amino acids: CASLTGDFLGAFF. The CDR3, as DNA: TGTGCCAGCCTGACAGGGGACTTCCTCGGGGCTTTCTTT. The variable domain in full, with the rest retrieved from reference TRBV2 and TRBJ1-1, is EPEVTQTPSHQVTQMGQEVILRCVPISNHLYFYWYRQILGQKVEFLVSFYNNEISEKSEIFDDQFSVERPDGSNFTLKIRSTKLEDSAMYFCASLTGDFLGAFFGQGTRLTVV.

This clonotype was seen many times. CDR3 loop: CASSSGLHRATEAFF. The DNA for the CDR3 is TGTGCCAGTAGTAGCGGACTTCATAGGGCCACTGAAGCTTTCTTT. This sequence joins TRBV19 and TRBJ1-1; D gene ambiguous. The germline V and J ends were trimmed by 4 bases and 4 bases, with 16 bases remaining between them. The CDR3 is 15 amino acids. Germline assignment: CDR1 LNHDA and CDR2 SQIVND (reference sequence).

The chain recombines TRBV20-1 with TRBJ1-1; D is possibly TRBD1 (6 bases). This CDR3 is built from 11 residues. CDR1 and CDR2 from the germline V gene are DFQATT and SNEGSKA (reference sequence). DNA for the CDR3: TGCTGGGGGGCCGATAACACTGAAGCTTTCTTT. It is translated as CWGADNTEAFF.

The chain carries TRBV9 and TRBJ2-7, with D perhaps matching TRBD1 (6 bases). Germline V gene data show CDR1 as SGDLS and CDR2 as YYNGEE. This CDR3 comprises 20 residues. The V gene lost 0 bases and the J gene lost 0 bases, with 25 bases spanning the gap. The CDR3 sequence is CASSVGVGAQGYTISYEQYV. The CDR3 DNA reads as TGTGCCAGCAGCGTAGGAGTGGGGGCCCAGGGGTACACAATCTCCTACGAGCAGTACGTC.

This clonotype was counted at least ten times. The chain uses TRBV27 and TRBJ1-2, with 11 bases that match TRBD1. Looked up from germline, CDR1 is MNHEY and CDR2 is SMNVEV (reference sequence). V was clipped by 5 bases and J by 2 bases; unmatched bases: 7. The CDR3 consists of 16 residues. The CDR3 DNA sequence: TGTGCCAGCAGTACAGCCGGGACAGGGGGGAACTATGGCTACACCTTC. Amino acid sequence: CASSTAGTGGNYGYTF.

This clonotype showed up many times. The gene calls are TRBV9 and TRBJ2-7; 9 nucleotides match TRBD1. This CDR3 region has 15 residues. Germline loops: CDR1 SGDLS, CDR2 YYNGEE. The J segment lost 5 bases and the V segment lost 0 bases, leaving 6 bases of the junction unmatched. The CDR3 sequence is CASSVGGTGTNEQYF. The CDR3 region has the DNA TGTGCCAGCAGCGTAGGAGGGACAGGGACTAACGAGCAGTACTTC.

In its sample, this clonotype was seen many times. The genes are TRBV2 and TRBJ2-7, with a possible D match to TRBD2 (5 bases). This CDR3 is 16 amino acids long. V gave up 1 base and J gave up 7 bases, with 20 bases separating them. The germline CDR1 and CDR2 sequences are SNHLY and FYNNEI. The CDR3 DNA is TGTGCCAGCAGTGAAGTTCAGTGGGGAAGGGAGAATGAGCAGTACTTC. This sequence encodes CASSEVQWGRENEQYF.